What follows are 18 T cell receptor beta chains derived from one specimen sequenced in a study of blood T cell repertoires in COVID-19. This table comes from immunoSEQ multiplex PCR, and its TCRdb copy is limited to in-frame clones, with some not included. Here the sample spans 90,000 to 100,000 clones, approximately 86% being singletons. Material: peripheral blood. Source of these receptors: a man older than 75 with acute or convalescent COVID-19.

V is TRBV6-1 and J is TRBJ2-3, with 15 bases matching TRBD2. The CDR3 totals 17 residues. Losses at the gene ends were 4 bases for V and 4 bases for J; bases not matched to a gene: 6. CDR1 is MNHNS, CDR2 SASEGT, per germline. The DNA of the CDR3 is TGTGCCAGCAGTGGGCCCCGGACTAGCGGGGGGGCAGATACGCAGTATTTT. Amino acid sequence: CASSGPRTSGGADTQYF.

V gene TRBV19 combines with J gene TRBJ2-2; D call uncertain. CDR1 and CDR2 from the germline V gene are LNHDA and SQIVND (reference sequence). The ends were cut back, 1 base at V and 6 bases at J, with 6 bases in the middle. This CDR3 region has 13 residues. CDR3 sequence: CASSIATAGELFF. DNA for the CDR3: TGTGCCAGTAGTATAGCTACTGCCGGGGAGCTGTTTTTT.

The V call is TRBV5-4, the J call TRBJ2-1; tentative D call: TRBD2 (6 bases). V was pared by 5 bases and J by 7 bases, with 10 bases between. The CDR3 consists of 12 residues. Germline CDR1 reads SGHNT; CDR2 reads YYREEE (reference sequence). The CDR3 loop reads CASSQEGNEQFF. In nucleotides, the CDR3 is TGTGCCAGCAGTCAGGAGGGAAATGAGCAGTTCTTC.

The rearrangement joins TRBV28 to TRBJ2-1; no clear D gene. Germline V gene data show CDR1 as MDHEN and CDR2 as SYDVKM. The CDR3 is 13 residues long. V was clipped by 5 bases and J by 0 bases, with 5 bases between them. CDR3 in DNA: TGTGCCAGCAGTAGGAGCTCCTACAATGAGCAGTTCTTC. Amino acid sequence: CASSRSSYNEQFF.

The chain employs TRBV15 and TRBJ2-1; 12 bases align to TRBD1. Looked up from germline, CDR1 is LNHNV and CDR2 is YYDKDF (reference sequence). V shed 1 base, J shed 4 bases, and the junction held 5 bases outside the gene matches. This CDR3 is 17 amino acids long. CDR3 sequence reads: CATSRGAGQGAYNEQFF. CDR3 nucleotides: TGTGCCACCAGCAGAGGTGCGGGACAGGGGGCGTACAATGAGCAGTTCTTC.

V is TRBV19 and J is TRBJ2-7, with 8 bases aligning to TRBD2. Germline V CDR1 and CDR2: LNHDA, SQIVND (reference sequence). The CDR3 length is 16 residues. J gave up 0 bases and V 5 bases, and 9 bases lay outside the gene matches. CDR3 DNA sequence: TGTGCCAGTAGTCCCCGACTAGCGCTCAGCTCCTACGAGCAGTACTTC. It yields the protein CASSPRLALSSYEQYF.

The chain couples TRBV6-6 to TRBJ2-7; the D gene is possibly TRBD2 (6 bases). This CDR3 contains 14 residues. The V and J ends lost 5 bases and 2 bases respectively, with 13 bases between them. CDR1 and CDR2 (germline): MNHNY, SVGAGI (reference sequence). The CDR3 spells CASSLGTPAYEQYF. The CDR3 DNA reads TGTGCCAGCAGTCTCGGGACTCCAGCCTACGAGCAGTACTTC.

The CDR3 DNA follows: TGTGCCACCAGCACAGGGGTCGAGACCCAGTACTTC. Its translation: CATSTGVETQYF. The chain links TRBV15 to TRBJ2-5, with D possibly TRBD1 on 6 matching bases. The CDR3 has 12 amino acids. V was shortened by 4 bases and J by 5 bases, with 8 bases between the two germline ends. The V gene's germline CDR1 is LNHNV and CDR2 YYDKDF (reference sequence).

This clone was seen a few times. This rearrangement joins TRBV7-2 to TRBJ2-7, with 11 bases that match TRBD2. Germline CDR1 SGHTA, CDR2 FQGNSA. V shed 1 base and J 2 bases; nucleotides not matched to a gene: 7. This CDR3 region has 17 residues. The CDR3 DNA reads TGTGCCAGCAGCTTAGGTCCAACTAGCGGGAGAACCTACGAGCAGTACTTC. It is translated as CASSLGPTSGRTYEQYF.

The rearrangement links TRBV18 to TRBJ2-7; 11 bases fit TRBD1. This CDR3 comprises 15 residues. V trimming: 9 bases; J trimming: 0 bases; junction bases outside the gene matches: 7. Germline CDR1 KGHSH, CDR2 LQKENI. CDR3 sequence: CASTGDRGVSYEQYF. The CDR3 DNA follows: TGTGCCAGTACCGGGGACAGGGGGGTCTCCTACGAGCAGTACTTC. Full variable domain (missing parts from reference TRBV18 and TRBJ2-7): NAGVMQNPRHLVRRRGQEARLRCSPMKGHSHVYWYRQLPEEGLKFMVYLQKENIIDESGMPKERFSAEFPKEGPSILRIQQVVRGDSAAYFCASTGDRGVSYEQYFGPGTRLTVT.

Concerning this clone itself: At one end the junction does not follow the germline gene, possibly because of a read error. V usage is TRBV6-1 and J usage is TRBJ2-1; the D gene is possibly TRBD1 (5 bases). CDR3 length: 12 residues. Germline loops: CDR1 MNHNS, CDR2 SASEGT. Here the CDR3 reads CASREGRTEQFF. The CDR3 nucleotides read TGTGCCAGCAGGGAAGGGCGGACAGAGCAGTTCTTC.

The gene calls are TRBV28 and TRBJ2-7, with 7 bases matching TRBD1. The V gene end was trimmed by 6 bases and the J gene end by 0 bases; junction bases not matched to a gene: 5. The CDR3 totals 14 residues. Germline values: CDR1 MDHEN, CDR2 SYDVKM. The CDR3 DNA sequence: TGTGCCAGCAGCCTACAGGGGACCTCCTACGAGCAGTACTTC. As protein: CASSLQGTSYEQYF.

The V gene is TRBV7-9, the J gene TRBJ2-1, with D perhaps TRBD2 (5 bases). This CDR3 region has 14 residues. V shed 5 bases and J shed 4 bases, with 12 bases lying between them. Germline CDR1 SEHNR, CDR2 FQNEAQ (reference sequence). The CDR3 reads CASSGSRTYNEQFF. DNA for the CDR3: TGTGCCAGCAGCGGGAGTAGGACTTACAATGAGCAGTTCTTC.

V is TRBV5-1 and J is TRBJ1-4; 9 bases match TRBD1. This CDR3 has 15 residues. Germline loops: CDR1 SGHRS, CDR2 YFSETQ. The V and J ends lost 4 bases and 8 bases, in that order; junction bases with no gene match: 9. Here the CDR3 reads CASSGTGNRAEKLFF. The CDR3 nucleotides read TGCGCCAGCAGCGGGACAGGGAACCGGGCGGAAAAACTGTTTTTT.

The J gene is TRBJ2-1, the V gene TRBV4-1; TRBD2 matches 7 bases. J lost 10 bases, V lost 0 bases, and 6 bases had no gene match. Germline CDR1 and CDR2: MGHRA and YSYEKL. This CDR3 region has 14 residues. The CDR3 sequence: CASSQDWGEGEQFF. DNA of the CDR3: TGCGCCAGCAGCCAAGATTGGGGGGAGGGCGAGCAGTTCTTC.

A single count supports this clone. The chain recombines TRBV5-4 with TRBJ2-1, with TRBD2 matching 9 bases. The CDR3 is 15 residues long. V gave up 2 bases and J gave up 4 bases; unmatched junction bases: 4. Germline V gene lookup returns CDR1 SGHNT and CDR2 YYREEE (reference sequence). The CDR3 region is CASSFSLAGYNEQFF. DNA of the CDR3: TGTGCCAGCAGCTTTAGCCTAGCGGGGTACAATGAGCAGTTCTTC. The full variable domain, rest sourced from reference TRBV5-4 and TRBJ2-1, is ETGVTQSPTHLIKTRGQQVTLRCSSQSGHNTVSWYQQALGQGPQFIFQYYREEENGRGNFPPRFSGLQFPNYSSELNVNALELDDSALYLCASSFSLAGYNEQFFGPGTRLTVL.

In its sample, this clone was seen once. The genes are TRBV4-3 and TRBJ2-1; 7 nucleotides align to TRBD2. The J segment lost 4 bases and the V segment lost 0 bases, leaving 9 bases of the junction unmatched. The CDR3 length is 17 residues. Germline-derived CDR1 and CDR2 are LGHNA and YSLEER. The CDR3 region has the DNA TGCGCCAGCAGCCAAGATATGGCTAGCGGAGTTTACAATGAGCAGTTCTTC. It encodes CASSQDMASGVYNEQFF.

The chain couples TRBV28 to TRBJ1-2; TRBD1 might be the D (5 bases). V was cut by 6 bases and J by 3 bases, with 11 bases left in between. There are 13 residues in the CDR3. Germline CDR1 is MDHEN and CDR2 is SYDVKM. CDR3 bases: TGTGCCAGCAGGGGAAGGACATACTATGGCTACACCTTC. It yields the protein CASRGRTYYGYTF.